A selection of T cell receptor beta chains follows, all from one sample in a study of T cell repertoires in cytomegalovirus infection. TCRdb independently ran MiXCR on the reads; one entry per CDR3 protein. Among some 300,000 distinct CDR3 sequences listed, roughly a tenth were seen once. Specimen: PBMCs. These receptor sequences come from a human donor in good health (CMV status not recorded). Some clones in this sample may be carry-over from other donors' samples. Both conserved end residues are part of each CDR3. A D gene is named only where the DNA matches it firmly. Not every row has a clone size; where given, it reads once, few, many or a size class.

>15|many|TRBD1|TRBJ2-5|TRBV28
CASSLPGTGGGTQYF
TGTGCCAGCAGTCTCCCCGGGACAGGAGGCGGAACCCAGTACTTC
>13|.|.|TRBJ1-2|TRBV28
CASTLITAMGYTF
TGTGCCAGCACCCTAATTACGGCTATGGGCTACACCTTC
>15|.|.|TRBJ1-5|TRBV5-5
CASSLDQSSNQPQHF
TGTGCCAGCAGCTTGGACCAGTCTAGCAATCAGCCCCAGCATTTT
>16|many|TRBD1|TRBJ1-4|TRBV7-2
CASSLGAPDRAEKLFF
TGTGCCAGCAGCTTAGGGGCCCCTGACAGGGCTGAAAAACTGTTTTTT
>13|.|.|TRBJ1-2|TRBV2
CASSEQGLYGYTF
TGTGCCAGCAGTGAACAGGGCTTATATGGCTACACCTTC
>14|many|.|TRBJ2-1|TRBV28
CASSPSGWVGEQFF
TGTGCCAGCAGCCCCTCTGGGTGGGTCGGTGAGCAGTTCTTC
>15|many|TRBD1|TRBJ1-5|TRBV10-3
CAISESGQGAQPQHF
TGTGCCATCAGTGAGTCGGGACAGGGGGCTCAGCCCCAGCATTTT
>14|many|.|TRBJ2-1|TRBV29-1
CSVAAGGDYNEQFF
TGCAGCGTTGCCGCCGGGGGAGATTACAATGAGCAGTTCTTC
>10|few|TRBD1|TRBJ1-1|TRBV29-1
CSAADRVAFF
TGCAGCGCAGCTGACAGGGTGGCTTTCTTT
>15|many|TRBD1|TRBJ2-5|TRBV11-3
CASSQNTGAQETQYF
TGTGCCAGCAGTCAGAACACAGGGGCGCAAGAGACCCAGTACTTC
>16|many|.|TRBJ1-5|TRBV7-8
CASSFRGPGGNQPQHF
TGTGCCAGCAGCTTTCGCGGCCCAGGGGGCAATCAGCCCCAGCATTTT
>13|many|.|TRBJ1-1|TRBV7-9
CASSFQGISEAFF
TGTGCCAGCAGCTTTCAGGGGATTTCTGAAGCTTTCTTT
>16|.|TRBD2|TRBJ2-3|TRBV12-5
CASEDGGLAGTDTQYF
TGTGCTAGTGAAGACGGGGGACTAGCGGGCACAGATACGCAGTATTTT